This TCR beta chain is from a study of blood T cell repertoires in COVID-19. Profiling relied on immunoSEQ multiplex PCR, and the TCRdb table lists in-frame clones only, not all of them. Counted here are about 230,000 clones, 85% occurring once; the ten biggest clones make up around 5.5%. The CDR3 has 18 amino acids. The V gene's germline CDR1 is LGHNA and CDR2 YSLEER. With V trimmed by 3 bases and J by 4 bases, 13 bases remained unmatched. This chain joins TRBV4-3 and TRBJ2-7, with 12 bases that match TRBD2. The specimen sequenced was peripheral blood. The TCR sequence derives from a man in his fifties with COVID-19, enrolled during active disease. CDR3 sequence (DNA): TGCGCCAGCAGCCATTCCCTAGCGGGGGGGCCGATAGGATACGAGCAGTACTTC. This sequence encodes CASSHSLAGGPIGYEQYF.